This T cell receptor (beta chain) was found in a study of blood T cell repertoires in COVID-19. Study details: Some COVID-19 samples were acute and others convalescent; all came from the United States, Italy and Spain. PBMCs, B-cell-depleted T cells, or T cells provided the cDNA or gDNA that made up the material.

Germline CDR1 and CDR2: KGHDR and SFDVKD. V was clipped by 2 bases and J by 4 bases; unmatched bases: 2. The CDR3 has 15 amino acids. Some clones are missing from TCRdb's copy, which holds only in-frame ones; the method was immunoSEQ multiplex PCR. In the table there are over 250,000 clones, roughly 85% of which are singletons. The sample was peripheral blood. The chain recombines TRBV24-1 with TRBJ2-1, with TRBD1 identical over 9 bases. The origin of this receptor is a human donor in a cohort sampled during active COVID-19. CDR3 DNA: TGTGCCACCAGTGATTCCGGGACAGGGTACAATGAGCAGTTCTTC. Translated, it gives CATSDSGTGYNEQFF.